This T cell receptor beta chain was captured in a study of tumor-infiltrating lymphocytes in primary liver carcinoma. The overall study: Aged between 30 and 69 years, the patients were men and women.

Synthesis of TCR beta cDNA was carried out from approximately 470 ng total RNA with a constant-region primer. What produced the TCR beta libraries was three nested multiplex PCR rounds using slightly modified ARM-PCR. TRBV1-TRBV30 forward primers and a C-beta reverse primer were used in the first two PCR rounds, which each ran for approximately 11 cycles. MiXCR, applied by TCRdb to the multiplex PCR reads, yields one record per CDR3 protein. The sample includes 300,000 to 400,000 distinct CDR3 sequences, 50% to 70% of them seen just once. Overall study findings and caveats: A significantly higher top-250-clone fraction was found in tumors than in blood (p = 0.039).

The germline V gene has CDR1 MNHNS and CDR2 SASEGT. The V end was cut by 6 bases, the J end by 6 bases, with 15 bases between. This CDR3 has 14 amino acids. Unsorted whole blood supplied the blood RNA, and germline DNA was isolated too. Before the operation took place, approximately 4 milliliters of peripheral blood were collected. This clonotype was found once. No antigen is known for it. Just one base apart from a much larger clone, this may be a read error. The chain couples TRBV6-1 to TRBJ2-1; perhaps TRBD2 as D (6 bases). The sequenced material came from peripheral blood. The clonotype comes from a man in his forties with primary liver carcinoma and hepatitis B virus infection. The CDR3 spells CASSPCGIVNEQFF. The CDR3 coding sequence is TGTGCCAGCAGCCCTTGCGGGATCGTCAATGAGCAGTTCTTC.